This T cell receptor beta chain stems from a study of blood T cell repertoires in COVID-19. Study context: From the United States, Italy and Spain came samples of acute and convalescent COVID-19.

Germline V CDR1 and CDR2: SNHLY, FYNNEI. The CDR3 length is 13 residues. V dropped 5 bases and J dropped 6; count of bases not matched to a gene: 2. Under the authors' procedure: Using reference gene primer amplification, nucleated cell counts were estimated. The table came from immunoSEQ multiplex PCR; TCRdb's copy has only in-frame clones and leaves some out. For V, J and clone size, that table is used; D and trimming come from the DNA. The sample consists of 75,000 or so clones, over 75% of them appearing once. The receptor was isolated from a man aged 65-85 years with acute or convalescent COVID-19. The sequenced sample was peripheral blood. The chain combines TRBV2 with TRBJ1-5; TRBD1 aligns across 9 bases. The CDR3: CASSTGGSQPQHF. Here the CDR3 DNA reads TGTGCCAGCAGTACAGGGGGCAGTCAGCCCCAGCATTTT.